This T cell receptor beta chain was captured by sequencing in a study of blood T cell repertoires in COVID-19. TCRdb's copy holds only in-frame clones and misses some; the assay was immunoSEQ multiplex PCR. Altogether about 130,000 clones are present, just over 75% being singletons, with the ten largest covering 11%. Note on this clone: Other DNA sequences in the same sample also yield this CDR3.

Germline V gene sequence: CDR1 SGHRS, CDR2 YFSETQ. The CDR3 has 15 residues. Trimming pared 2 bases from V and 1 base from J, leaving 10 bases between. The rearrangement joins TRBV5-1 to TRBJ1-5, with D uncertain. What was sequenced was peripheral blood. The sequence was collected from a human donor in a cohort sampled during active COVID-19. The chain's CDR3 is CASSFSGGSNQPQHF. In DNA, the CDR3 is TGCGCCAGCAGCTTTTCCGGAGGGAGCAATCAGCCCCAGCATTTT.